This T cell receptor (beta chain) came from a study of blood T cell repertoires in COVID-19 (dated by TCRdb to the early 2020s). The study in broad terms: The collaborator samples originated in the United States, Italy and Spain and spanned the acute and convalescent phases of COVID-19. The material from the prospective study consisted of cDNA or gDNA derived from T cells, B-cell-depleted T cells, or PBMCs. Deeply sampled blood TCRbeta repertoires from subjects exposed to, actively infected with, or recovered from COVID-19 were included in the dataset. The repertoires were made available in a free public database intended to serve as a resource for research on the immune response to SARS-CoV-2. The samples were drawn from two sources: the first 160 participants of the ongoing ImmuneRACE study, and fewer than 1,500 subjects contributed by 6 global collaborators. Nearly every sample came with metadata listing a de-identified subject ID, COVID-19 status, age in years and sex. Where HLA class I and class II types were available, the types were taken from metadata supplied by the sample provider, not from assay-based typing.

CDR3 length: 14 amino acids, cysteine to phenylalanine. Just the 42-base CDR3 DNA is kept, in frame starting at base 1. From the germline V gene, CDR1 is SNHLY and CDR2 is FYNNEI. The V end loses 7 bases and the J end loses 4 bases, and a stretch of 13 bases separates them. TCRbeta CDR3 regions were amplified from genomic DNA by means of the immunoSEQ Assay, a bias-controlled multiplex PCR. The original pipeline was this. Nucleated cell counts per sample were estimated from amplification of reference gene primers within the assay. To quantify the absolute abundance of each unique TCRbeta CDR3 rearrangement, sequence reads were collapsed and filtered. For each sample, productive Simpson clonality was calculated by taking the square root of Simpson's diversity index across productive rearrangements. Entries here come from immuneACCESS through TCRdb and include only in-frame sequences with V and J called. Some clones fail to appear in such tables; in the studies checked, an unresolved V gene covers under half of the shortfall, and the cause of the remainder is unknown. V, J and clone size reflect that table, while D and trimming were determined from the DNA. In all, the sample holds 120,000 or so clones, and approximately 80% of those were seen once. Around 2.3% of the sample rests with the top ten.

Collaborating institutions collected whole blood in K2EDTA tubes following their own protocols. For TCRbeta analysis, collaborators shipped samples as frozen whole blood, isolated PBMCs, or DNA extracted from either of those sample types. About this clone: Which antigen it targets is not known. No much larger clone is present one base from it, and per-base qualities are unavailable.

Overall results and qualifications from the work: The amount of clinical and demographic metadata varied by source and participant and was provided uncurated.

The sample taken for sequencing was peripheral blood. The source of this sequence is a man between 50 and 59 years old with acute or convalescent COVID-19. Recombination connected TRBV2 to TRBJ2-2; TRBD1 could be the D gene, as 5 bases match. The DNA reads as follows: TGTGCCAGCACTGGCAGGGTCCTCACCGGGGAGCTGTTTTTT. This is translated as CASTGRVLTGELFF.